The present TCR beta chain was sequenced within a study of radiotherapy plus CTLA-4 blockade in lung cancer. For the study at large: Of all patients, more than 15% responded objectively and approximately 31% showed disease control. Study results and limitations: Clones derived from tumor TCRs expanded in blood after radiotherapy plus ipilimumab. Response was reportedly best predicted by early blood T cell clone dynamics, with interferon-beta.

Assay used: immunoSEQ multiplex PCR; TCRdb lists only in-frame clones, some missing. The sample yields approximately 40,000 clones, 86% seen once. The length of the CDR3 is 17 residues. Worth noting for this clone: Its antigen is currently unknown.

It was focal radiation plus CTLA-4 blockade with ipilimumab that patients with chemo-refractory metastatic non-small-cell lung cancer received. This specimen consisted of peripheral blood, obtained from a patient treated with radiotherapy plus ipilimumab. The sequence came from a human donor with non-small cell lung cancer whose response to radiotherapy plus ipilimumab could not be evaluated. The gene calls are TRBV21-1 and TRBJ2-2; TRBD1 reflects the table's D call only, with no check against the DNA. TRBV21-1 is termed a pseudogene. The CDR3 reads CASSKKRQGSNTGELFF. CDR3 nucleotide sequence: TGTGCCAGCAGCAAAAAAAGACAGGGATCGAACACCGGGGAGCTGTTTTTT.